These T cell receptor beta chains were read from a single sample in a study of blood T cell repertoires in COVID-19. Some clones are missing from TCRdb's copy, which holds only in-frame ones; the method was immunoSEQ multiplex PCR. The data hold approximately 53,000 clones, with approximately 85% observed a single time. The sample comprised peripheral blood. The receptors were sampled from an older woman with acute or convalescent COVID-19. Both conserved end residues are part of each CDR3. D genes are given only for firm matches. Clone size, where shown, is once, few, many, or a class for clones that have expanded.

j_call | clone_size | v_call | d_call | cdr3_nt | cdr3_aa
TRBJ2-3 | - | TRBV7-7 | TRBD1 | TGTGCTAGCAGCCTCCAGGGACAGGGGACAGATACGCAGTATTTT | CASSLQGQGTDTQYF
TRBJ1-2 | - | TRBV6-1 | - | TGTGCCAGCAGTGAAAAGGGGCCGATCTATGGCTACACCTTC | CASSEKGPIYGYTF
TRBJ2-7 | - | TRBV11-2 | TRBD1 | TGTGCCAGCAGCCTGGGACAGCTTTACGAGCAGTACTTC | CASSLGQLYEQYF
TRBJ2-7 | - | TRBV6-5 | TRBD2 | TGTGCCAGCAGTTACCGGGGGGGGAACGAGCAGTACTTC | CASSYRGGNEQYF
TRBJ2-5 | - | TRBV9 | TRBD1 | TGTGCCAGCAGCGAGGGACAGGGGGCGCGGAGAGAGACCCAGTACTTC | CASSEGQGARRETQYF
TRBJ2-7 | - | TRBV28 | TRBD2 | TGTGCCAGCAGGCCAACCGGGACTAGCGGGGGGGCCTCCTACGAGCAGTACTTC | CASRPTGTSGGASYEQYF
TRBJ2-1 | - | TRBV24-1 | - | TGTGCCACCAGTGATTCAACCAGGGTGAGGAATGAGCAGTTCTTC | CATSDSTRVRNEQFF
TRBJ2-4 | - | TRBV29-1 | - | TGCAGCGTGGGCCAGGGCGTTTTAGCCAAAAACATTCAGTACTTC | CSVGQGVLAKNIQYF
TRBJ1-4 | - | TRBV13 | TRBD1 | TGTGCCAGCAGCCGATACGGGACAGCAAATGAAAAACTGTTTTTT | CASSRYGTANEKLFF
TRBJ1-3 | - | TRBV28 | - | TGTGCCAGCAAATTTACAGTCAGCTCTGGAAACACCATATATTTT | CASKFTVSSGNTIYF
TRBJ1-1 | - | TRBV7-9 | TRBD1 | TGTGCCAGCAGCTTAGCGGACAGGAGGGGCACTGAAGCTTTCTTT | CASSLADRRGTEAFF
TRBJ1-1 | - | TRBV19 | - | TGTGCCAGTAGTCCCGGACGACAGGTGGAAACTGAAGCTTTCTTT | CASSPGRQVETEAFF
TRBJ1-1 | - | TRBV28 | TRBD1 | TGTGCCAGCAGTGTTGGGACAGGGCCTGGGGCTTTCTTT | CASSVGTGPGAFF
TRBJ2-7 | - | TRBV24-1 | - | TGTGCCACCAGTGATATTGGGACTGGAGATCGATGGGGCGAGCAGTACTTC | CATSDIGTGDRWGEQYF
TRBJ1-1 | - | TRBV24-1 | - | TGTGCCACCAGCTCACAACACAGGGTGGAGAACACTGAAGCTTTCTTT | CATSSQHRVENTEAFF
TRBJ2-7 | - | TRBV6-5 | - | TGTGCCAGCAGTTACAAAGAAAGCGGCTACGAGCAGTACTTC | CASSYKESGYEQYF
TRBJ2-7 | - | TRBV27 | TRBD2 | TGTGCCAGCAGTCCCCGGGGGGAGGGGAACGAGCAGTACTTC | CASSPRGEGNEQYF
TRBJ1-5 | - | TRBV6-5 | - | TGTGCCAGCAGGAGGACAGCCCTGTTTCAGCCCCAGCATTTT | CASRRTALFQPQHF
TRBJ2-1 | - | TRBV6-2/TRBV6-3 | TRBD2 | TGTGCCAGCAGTTTAGGACTAGCGGGAGGGATGGACAATGAGCAGTTCTTC | CASSLGLAGGMDNEQFF
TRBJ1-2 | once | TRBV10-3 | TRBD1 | TGTGCCACCACAGGGGACCGGGATTATGGCTACACCTTC | CATTGDRDYGYTF
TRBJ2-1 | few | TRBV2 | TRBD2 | TGTGCCAGCAGTCCGACTAGCGGGAGTGGGTACAATGAGCAGTTCTTC | CASSPTSGSGYNEQFF
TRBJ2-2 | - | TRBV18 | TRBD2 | TGTGCCAGCTCACCACTGGGACTAGCGTCCGGGGAGCTGTTTTTT | CASSPLGLASGELFF
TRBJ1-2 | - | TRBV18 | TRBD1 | TGTGCCAGCTCACCGAGGGACAGCTCCAACTATGGCTACACCTTC | CASSPRDSSNYGYTF
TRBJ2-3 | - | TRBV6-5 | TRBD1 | TGTGCCAGCAGTTACACAGGGGGCGCGGGCACAGATACGCAGTATTTT | CASSYTGGAGTDTQYF
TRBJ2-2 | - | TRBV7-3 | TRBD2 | TGTGCCAGCAGACTAGCGGGGAACACCGGGGAGCTGTTTTTT | CASRLAGNTGELFF
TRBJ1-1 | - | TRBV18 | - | TGTGCCAGCTCTCTCGACCAGGGGTCTTCCTCCAGAGCTTTCTTT | CASSLDQGSSSRAFF
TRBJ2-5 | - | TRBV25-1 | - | TGTGCCAGCAGTGAAAATCTCCAACGGAGGGTCCAAGAGACCCAGTACTTC | CASSENLQRRVQETQYF
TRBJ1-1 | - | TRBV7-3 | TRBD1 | TGTGCCAGCAGCTCAACTCAGGGGGATCCTGAAGCTTTCTTT | CASSSTQGDPEAFF
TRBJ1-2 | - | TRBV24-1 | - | TGTGCCACCAGTGTAGAGTGGCAGGGACTGGGCTACACCTTC | CATSVEWQGLGYTF
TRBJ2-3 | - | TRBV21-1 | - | TGTGCCAGCATCGTCCCCCCGGGACAGAAACCAGATACGCAGTATTTT | CASIVPPGQKPDTQYF
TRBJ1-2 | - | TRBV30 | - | TGTGCCTGGACCTCTCCGGTCAGGGGCCTCAACTATGGCTACACCTTC | CAWTSPVRGLNYGYTF